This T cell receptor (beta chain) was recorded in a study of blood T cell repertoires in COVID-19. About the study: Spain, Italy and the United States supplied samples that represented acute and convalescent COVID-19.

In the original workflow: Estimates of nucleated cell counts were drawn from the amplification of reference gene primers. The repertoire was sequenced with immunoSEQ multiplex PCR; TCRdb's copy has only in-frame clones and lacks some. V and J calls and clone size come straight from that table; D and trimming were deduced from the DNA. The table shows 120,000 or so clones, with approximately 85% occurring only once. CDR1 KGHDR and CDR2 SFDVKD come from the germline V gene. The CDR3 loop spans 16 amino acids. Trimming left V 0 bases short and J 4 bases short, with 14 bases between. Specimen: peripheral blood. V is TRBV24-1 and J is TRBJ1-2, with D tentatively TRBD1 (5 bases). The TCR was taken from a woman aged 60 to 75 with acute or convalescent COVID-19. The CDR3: CATSDLGGVRSYGYTF. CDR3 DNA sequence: TGTGCCACCAGTGATTTGGGGGGGGTCAGGAGCTATGGCTACACCTTC.